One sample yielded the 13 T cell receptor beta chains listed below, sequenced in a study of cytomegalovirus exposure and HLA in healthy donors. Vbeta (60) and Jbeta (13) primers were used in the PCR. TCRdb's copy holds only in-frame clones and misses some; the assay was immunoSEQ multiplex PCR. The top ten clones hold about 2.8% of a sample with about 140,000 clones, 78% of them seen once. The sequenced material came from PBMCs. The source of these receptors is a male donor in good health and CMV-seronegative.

As DNA, the CDR3 is TGTGCCAGCAGCGTAGTCTCGGGTACCGACTATGGCTACACCTTC. This sequence encodes CASSVVSGTDYGYTF. The chain is built from TRBV9 and TRBJ1-2, with D unclear. Germline-derived CDR1 and CDR2 are SGDLS and YYNGEE. This CDR3 region has 15 residues. V dropped 0 bases and J dropped 3 bases, with 12 bases sitting between them.

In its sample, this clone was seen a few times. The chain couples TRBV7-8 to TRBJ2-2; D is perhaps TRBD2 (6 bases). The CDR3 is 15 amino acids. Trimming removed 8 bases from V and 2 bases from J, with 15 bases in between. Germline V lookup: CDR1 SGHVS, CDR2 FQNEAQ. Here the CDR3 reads CASSRSGVNTGELFF. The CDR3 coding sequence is TGTGCCAGCTCCCGATCGGGAGTAAACACCGGGGAGCTGTTTTTT.

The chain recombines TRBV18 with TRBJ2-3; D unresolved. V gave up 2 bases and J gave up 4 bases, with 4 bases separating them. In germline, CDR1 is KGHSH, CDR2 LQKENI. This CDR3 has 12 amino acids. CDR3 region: CASSPGPDTQYF. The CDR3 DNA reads TGTGCCAGCTCACCAGGGCCAGATACGCAGTATTTT.

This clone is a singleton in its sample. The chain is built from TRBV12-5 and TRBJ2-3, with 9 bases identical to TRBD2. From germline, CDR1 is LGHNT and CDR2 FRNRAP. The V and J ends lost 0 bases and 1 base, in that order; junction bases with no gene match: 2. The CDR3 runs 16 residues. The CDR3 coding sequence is TGTGCTAGTGGTTTGGTTAGCGGGGGCGGCACAGATACGCAGTATTTT. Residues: CASGLVSGGGTDTQYF.

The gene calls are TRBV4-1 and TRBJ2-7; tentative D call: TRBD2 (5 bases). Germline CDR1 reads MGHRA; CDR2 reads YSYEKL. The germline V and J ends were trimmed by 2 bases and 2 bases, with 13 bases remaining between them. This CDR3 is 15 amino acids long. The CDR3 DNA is TGCGCCAGCAGCCAATCGGGCGGGCCGACCTACGAGCAGTACTTC. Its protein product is CASSQSGGPTYEQYF.

In nucleotides, the CDR3 is TGTGCCAGCAGCAGGGGGACAGCTTACGAGCAGTACTTC. It encodes CASSRGTAYEQYF. The gene calls are TRBV5-6 and TRBJ2-7; 7 positions match TRBD1. The V gene end was trimmed by 4 bases and the J gene end by 4 bases; junction bases not matched to a gene: 5. The CDR3 runs 13 residues. From germline, CDR1 is SGHDT and CDR2 YYEEEE.

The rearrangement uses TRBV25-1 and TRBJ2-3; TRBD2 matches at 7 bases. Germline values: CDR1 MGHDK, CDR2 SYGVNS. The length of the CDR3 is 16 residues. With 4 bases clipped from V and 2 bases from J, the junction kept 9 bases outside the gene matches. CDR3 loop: CASSGRASGVTDTQYF. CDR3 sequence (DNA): TGTGCCAGCAGTGGGCGGGCTAGCGGAGTCACAGATACGCAGTATTTT.

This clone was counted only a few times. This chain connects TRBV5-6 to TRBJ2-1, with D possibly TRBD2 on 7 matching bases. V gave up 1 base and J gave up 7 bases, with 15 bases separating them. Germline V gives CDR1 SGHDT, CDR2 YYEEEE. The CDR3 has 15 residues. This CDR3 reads CASSLPGGLSNEQFF. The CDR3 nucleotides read TGTGCCAGCAGCTTGCCCGGGGGGCTTTCGAATGAGCAGTTCTTC. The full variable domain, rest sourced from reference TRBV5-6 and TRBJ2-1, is DAGVTQSPTHLIKTRGQQVTLRCSPKSGHDTVSWYQQALGQGPQFIFQYYEEEERQRGNFPDRFSGHQFPNYSSELNVNALLLGDSALYLCASSLPGGLSNEQFFGPGTRLTVL.

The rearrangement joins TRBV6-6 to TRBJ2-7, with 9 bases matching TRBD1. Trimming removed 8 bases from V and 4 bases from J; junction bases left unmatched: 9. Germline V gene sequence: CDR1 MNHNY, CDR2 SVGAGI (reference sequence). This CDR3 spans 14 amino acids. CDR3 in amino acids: CASFFGQGKYEQYF. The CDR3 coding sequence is TGTGCCAGCTTCTTCGGACAGGGGAAATACGAGCAGTACTTC.

In DNA, the CDR3 is TGTGCCAGCAGTGATGTGGGGGCAGGGACAGATACGCAGTATTTT. It yields the protein CASSDVGAGTDTQYF. V usage is TRBV2 and J usage is TRBJ2-3; D is perhaps TRBD1 (6 bases). CDR1 and CDR2 from the germline V gene are SNHLY and FYNNEI. The CDR3 is made up of 15 amino acids. Trimming removed 3 bases from V and 3 bases from J, with 13 bases in between.

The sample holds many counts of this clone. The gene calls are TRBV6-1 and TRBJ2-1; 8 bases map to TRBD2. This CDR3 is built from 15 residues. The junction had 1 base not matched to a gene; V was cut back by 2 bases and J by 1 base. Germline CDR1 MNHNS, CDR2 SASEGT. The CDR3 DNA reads TGTGCCAGCAGTGAAACGGGGGGGTCCTACAATGAGCAGTTCTTC. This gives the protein CASSETGGSYNEQFF.

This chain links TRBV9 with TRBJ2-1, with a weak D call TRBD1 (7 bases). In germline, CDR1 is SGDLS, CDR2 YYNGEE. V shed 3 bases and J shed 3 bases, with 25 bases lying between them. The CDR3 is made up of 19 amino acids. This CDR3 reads CASSGRGGATGDRYNEQFF. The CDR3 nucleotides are TGTGCCAGCAGCGGACGAGGGGGCGCGACGGGGGATCGCTACAATGAGCAGTTCTTC.

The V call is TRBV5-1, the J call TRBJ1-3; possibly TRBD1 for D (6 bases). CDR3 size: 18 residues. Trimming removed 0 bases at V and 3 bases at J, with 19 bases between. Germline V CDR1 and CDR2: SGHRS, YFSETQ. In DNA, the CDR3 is TGCGCCAGCAGCTTGGAGCCCCCCATAGGGGGAAGTGGAAACACCATATATTTT. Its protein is CASSLEPPIGGSGNTIYF.